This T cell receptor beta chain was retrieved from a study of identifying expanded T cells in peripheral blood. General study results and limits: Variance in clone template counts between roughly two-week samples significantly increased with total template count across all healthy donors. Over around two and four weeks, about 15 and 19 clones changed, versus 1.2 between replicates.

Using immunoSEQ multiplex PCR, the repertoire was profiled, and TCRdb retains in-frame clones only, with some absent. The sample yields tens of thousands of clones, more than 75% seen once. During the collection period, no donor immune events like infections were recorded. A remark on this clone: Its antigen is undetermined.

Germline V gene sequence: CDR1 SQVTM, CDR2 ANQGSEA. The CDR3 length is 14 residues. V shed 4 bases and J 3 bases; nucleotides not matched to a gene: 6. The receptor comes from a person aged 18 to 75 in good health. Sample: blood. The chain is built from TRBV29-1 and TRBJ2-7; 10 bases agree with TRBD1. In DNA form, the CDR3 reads TGCAGCGTTGTTCCCGGGACAGGGGACTACGAGCAGTACTTC. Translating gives CSVVPGTGDYEQYF.